These 7 T cell receptor beta chains came from one sample sequenced in a study of T-cell reconstitution after alpha-beta-depleted transplantation in children. Unique molecular identifiers were incorporated when the TCRbeta library was constructed. TCRdb recomputed calls from the PCR reads with MiXCR, one row per CDR3 protein. The sample includes about 400,000 distinct CDR3 sequences, roughly 20% of them seen just once. The sequencing used PBMCs from the stem cell graft donor, collected from the stem cell graft. The origin of the receptors is a human donor who donated a stem cell graft to a child with acute myeloid leukemia.

This chain uses TRBV9 with TRBJ1-1, with D possibly being TRBD1 (5 bases). The CDR3 extends over 13 amino acids. Germline V gene data show CDR1 as SGDLS and CDR2 as YYNGEE. V lost 1 base and J lost 3, with 7 bases in between. This CDR3 is CASSVSGHTEAFF. The CDR3 nucleotides are TGTGCCAGCAGCGTATCAGGGCACACTGAAGCTTTCTTT.

In its sample, this clonotype was seen many times. As DNA, the CDR3 is TGTGCCAGCAGTGACAGGGGACGTACTGAAGCTTTCTTT. It specifies CASSDRGRTEAFF. This sequence joins TRBV12-3 or TRBV12-4 and TRBJ1-1, with 8 nucleotides matching TRBD1. Germline trimming cut 5 bases from V and 5 bases from J; bases unmatched to any gene: 4. This CDR3 has 13 residues.

The chain employs TRBV9 and TRBJ2-5; 7 nucleotides line up with TRBD2. Germline V CDR1 and CDR2: SGDLS, YYNGEE. This CDR3 region has 16 residues. V dropped 0 bases and J dropped 0; count of bases not matched to a gene: 5. CDR3 nucleotide sequence: TGTGCCAGCAGCGTAGCGGGAGGCCCCTACCAAGAGACCCAGTACTTC. Amino acid sequence: CASSVAGGPYQETQYF.

In its sample, this clonotype was seen a few times. The chain employs TRBV29-1 and TRBJ1-1; 11 bases agree with TRBD1. CDR3 size: 14 residues. V lost 4 bases, J lost 5 bases, and 6 bases stayed unmatched. CDR1 and CDR2 from the germline V gene are SQVTM and ANQGSEA. CDR3 bases: TGCAGCGTTGTCGGACAGGGGGCATCAACTGAAGCTTTCTTT. Its protein product is CSVVGQGASTEAFF.

This clonotype occurred many times. The chain carries TRBV20-1 and TRBJ2-1, with TRBD2 identical over 8 bases. After removal of 4 bases from V and 10 bases from J, the junction contained 9 bases not matched to a gene. Germline CDR1 DFQATT, CDR2 SNEGSKA (reference sequence). The CDR3 totals 13 residues. CDR3 protein: CSATSGSSNEQFF. The CDR3 DNA reads TGCAGTGCTACCAGCGGGAGCTCTAACGAGCAGTTCTTC.

J is TRBJ1-1 and V is TRBV12-3 or TRBV12-4; no clear D gene. CDR3 size: 13 residues. The V and J ends lost 5 bases and 1 base respectively, with 8 bases between them. For the CDR3, the DNA is TGTGCCAGCAGTCAGACGGAGAACACTGAAGCTTTCTTT. It encodes CASSQTENTEAFF.

The chain links TRBV5-1 to TRBJ2-7; TRBD2 agrees at 15 bases. This CDR3 has 15 residues. Germline CDR1 is SGHRS and CDR2 is YFSETQ. The V segment lost 3 bases and the J segment 6 bases; nucleotides outside the gene matches: 4. CDR3 in DNA: TGCGCCAGCAGCTGGACTAGCGGGGGGGCCGTCGAGCAGTACTTC. It codes for CASSWTSGGAVEQYF.